This T cell receptor (beta chain) emerged from a study of blood T cell repertoires in COVID-19. Overall study: Researchers got acute and convalescent COVID-19 samples from the United States, Italy and Spain. T cells, B-cell-depleted T cells, or PBMCs supplied cDNA or gDNA.

Original processing methods: Estimation of nucleated cell counts was performed using reference gene primer amplification. Assay used: immunoSEQ multiplex PCR; TCRdb lists only in-frame clones, some missing. Clonal size and the V and J genes are those of that table, whereas D and trimming came from the DNA. Of about 220,000 clones in the sample, 80% to 85% were seen once. The CDR3 spans 14 residues. V was cut by 4 bases and J by 8 bases, with 19 bases left in between. CDR1 and CDR2 from the germline V gene are SGHDT and YYEEEE. The chain recombines TRBV5-6 with TRBJ2-7, with a tentative D call TRBD2 (8 bases). The receptor comes from a woman aged 60 to 75 who had recovered from COVID-19. Input material: peripheral blood. For the CDR3, the DNA is TGTGCCAGCAGCGGGCGGGGGGACAGCCTAAAGCAGTACTTC. Its protein is CASSGRGDSLKQYF.